A single sample gave rise to the 8 T cell receptor beta chains below, sequenced in a study of shared clonotypes between healthy human individuals. CD45RO-negative, CCR7-positively selected cells formed the naive CD8 fraction, excluding terminally differentiated effector memory CD45RA+ cells. Only in-frame clones appear in the TCRdb table, and some are missing; sequencing was by immunoSEQ multiplex PCR. The data contain just over 2,000,000 clones, approximately 95% of them singletons. The source material was naive CD8+ T cells sorted from blood. Receptors originate from a man aged 18 to 30 in good health.

The J gene is TRBJ2-5, the V gene TRBV27, with 7 bases aligning to TRBD1. The CDR3 contains 14 residues. The trim removed 6 bases at V and 1 base at J, leaving 5 bases unmatched. Germline lookup yields CDR1 MNHEY and CDR2 SMNVEV (reference sequence). The CDR3 DNA follows: TGTGCCAGCAGCACAGGGGCCTTCCAAGAGACCCAGTACTTC. Its translation: CASSTGAFQETQYF.

The chain couples TRBV27 to TRBJ2-1; 14 bases line up with TRBD2. Germline V lookup: CDR1 MNHEY, CDR2 SMNVEV (reference sequence). Losses at the gene ends were 6 bases for V and 13 bases for J; bases not matched to a gene: 11. This CDR3 spans 15 amino acids. The CDR3 loop is CASSTYLGLAGEQFF. In DNA, the CDR3 is TGTGCCAGCAGCACCTACTTGGGACTAGCGGGGGAACAGTTCTTC.

This rearrangement joins TRBV7-9 to TRBJ2-5; either TRBD1 or TRBD2 may supply D (5 bases each). Germline V lookup: CDR1 SEHNR, CDR2 FQNEAQ (reference sequence). The CDR3 runs to 15 residues. Trimming left V 3 bases short and J 3 bases short, with 14 bases between. As DNA, the CDR3 is TGTGCCAGCAGCTTCCCCGGGACGCCTGAAGAGACCCAGTACTTC. Its protein product is CASSFPGTPEETQYF. The variable domain in full, with the rest retrieved from reference TRBV7-9 and TRBJ2-5, is DTGVSQNPRHKITKRGQNVTFRCDPISEHNRLYWYRQTLGQGPEFLTYFQNEAQLEKSRLLSDRFSAERPKGSFSTLEIQRTEQGDSAMYLCASSFPGTPEETQYFGPGTRLLVL.

In this sample, this clone turned up once. This chain links TRBV27 with TRBJ2-1, with D perhaps TRBD1 (5 bases). The V and J ends lost 2 bases and 3 bases respectively, with 11 bases between them. This CDR3 region has 15 residues. In germline, CDR1 is MNHEY, CDR2 SMNVEV (reference sequence). CDR3 coding DNA: TGTGCCAGCAGTTTAGGCAGGGATGTCTACAATGAGCAGTTCTTC. It encodes CASSLGRDVYNEQFF.

V usage is TRBV5-4 and J usage is TRBJ2-7; a possible D gene is TRBD2 (6 bases). The CDR3 covers 13 residues. Germline CDR1 reads SGHNT; CDR2 reads YYREEE (reference sequence). V shed 4 bases and J shed 2 bases, with 10 bases lying between them. CDR3 protein: CASSLLATYEQYF. The DNA of the CDR3 is TGTGCCAGCAGCCTACTAGCTACCTACGAGCAGTACTTC.

The chain joins TRBV5-1 to TRBJ1-1; D is possibly TRBD1 (6 bases). The germline CDR1 and CDR2 sequences are SGHRS and YFSETQ. Between the trimmed V and J ends, which lost 6 bases and 3 bases, there was a span of 18 bases. The CDR3 runs 15 residues. CDR3 sequence: CASTRARGADTEAFF. The CDR3 bases are TGCGCCAGCACAAGGGCGCGGGGGGCGGACACTGAAGCTTTCTTT.

The chain combines TRBV7-9 with TRBJ2-1; no clear D gene. V lost 5 bases to trimming and J lost 10 bases, with 15 bases between them. The CDR3 totals 13 residues. CDR1 SEHNR and CDR2 FQNEAQ come from the germline V gene (reference sequence). Here the CDR3 reads CASSIGAVGEQFF. DNA for the CDR3: TGTGCCAGCAGCATAGGTGCCGTAGGGGAGCAGTTCTTC.

This chain uses TRBV29-1 with TRBJ2-1; 8 bases map to TRBD1. Germline V gene data show CDR1 as SQVTM and CDR2 as ANQGSEA. V dropped 4 bases and J dropped 2; count of bases not matched to a gene: 7. The CDR3 spans 15 residues. The CDR3 coding sequence is TGCAGCGTTGTACCCGACAGGGGAGCCTACAATGAGCAGTTCTTC. It translates to CSVVPDRGAYNEQFF.